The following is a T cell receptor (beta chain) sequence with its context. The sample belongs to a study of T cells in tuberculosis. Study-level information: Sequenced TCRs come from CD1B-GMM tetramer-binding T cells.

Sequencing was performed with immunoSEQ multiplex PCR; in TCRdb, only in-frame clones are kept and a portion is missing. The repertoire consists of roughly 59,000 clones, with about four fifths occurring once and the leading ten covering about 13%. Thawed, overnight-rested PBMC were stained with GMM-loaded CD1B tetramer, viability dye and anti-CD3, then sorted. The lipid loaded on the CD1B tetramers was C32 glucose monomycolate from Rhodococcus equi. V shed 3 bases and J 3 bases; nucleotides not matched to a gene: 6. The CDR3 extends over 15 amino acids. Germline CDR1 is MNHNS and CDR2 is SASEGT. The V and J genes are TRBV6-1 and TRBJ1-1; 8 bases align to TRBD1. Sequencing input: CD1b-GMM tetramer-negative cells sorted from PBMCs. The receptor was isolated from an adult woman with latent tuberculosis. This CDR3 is CASSDVGQADTEAFF. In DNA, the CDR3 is TGTGCCAGCAGTGATGTGGGACAGGCGGACACTGAAGCTTTCTTT.